This TCR beta chain is from a study of a mutant IDH1 vaccine in newly diagnosed glioma. Time point described: week 35, safety follow-up. Each dose delivered 300 ug of mutant IDH1 20-mer peptide subcutaneously with imiquimod. Assay: immunoSEQ multiplex PCR; the TCRdb copy retains only in-frame clones and omits some. The sample includes around 44,000 clones, around four fifths seen only once; the top ten take around 6.7%. The germline V gene encodes CDR1 SNHLY and CDR2 FYNNEI. CDR3 length: 14 amino acids. Of note for this clone: What it recognizes is unknown. One end of the junction varies from germline; a read error may be responsible.

The specimen was PBMCs, collected from a glioma patient whose treatment included an IDH1 peptide vaccine. This TCR was recovered from a middle-aged man with glioma. The chain combines TRBV2 with TRBJ1-2; TRBD1 is a possible D gene (5 bases). The chain's CDR3 is CASRSGRANYGYTF. The CDR3 bases are TGTGCCAGCAGATCAGGGCGCGCTAATTATGGCTACACCTTC.